This TCR beta chain comes out of a study of technical replicates of blood from a few donors. V gave up 4 bases and J gave up 2 bases, with 12 bases separating them. This CDR3 has 15 residues. Germline V lookup: CDR1 SNHLY, CDR2 FYNNEI. Using immunoSEQ multiplex PCR, the repertoire was profiled, and TCRdb retains in-frame clones only, with some absent. The table lists fewer than 20,000 clones, 86% of them singletons, with roughly an eighth in the top ten. The material sequenced was PBMCs. The clonotype was recovered from a human donor in good health. The chain couples TRBV2 to TRBJ2-1; possibly TRBD2 for D (5 bases). This chain's CDR3 is CASSVGGRTYNEQFF. CDR3 coding DNA: TGTGCCAGCAGTGTAGGCGGGCGAACCTACAATGAGCAGTTCTTC.